This T cell receptor beta chain was sequenced for a study of blood T cell repertoires in COVID-19. CDR1 is SGHNT, CDR2 YENEEA, per germline. The CDR3 loop spans 16 amino acids. V was clipped by 4 bases and J by 2 bases; unmatched bases: 4. TCRdb's copy holds only in-frame clones and misses some; the assay was immunoSEQ multiplex PCR. Here the sample spans around 9,700 clones, around 90% being singletons. This chain uses TRBV11-3 with TRBJ2-2; the match to TRBD2 covers 10 bases. The TCR originated in a man aged 25 to 40 with active or convalescent COVID-19. Sequencing input: peripheral blood. The CDR3 sequence is CASSSQRGGNTGELFF. The CDR3 region has the DNA TGTGCCAGCAGCTCCCAGCGGGGGGGCAACACCGGGGAGCTGTTTTTT.